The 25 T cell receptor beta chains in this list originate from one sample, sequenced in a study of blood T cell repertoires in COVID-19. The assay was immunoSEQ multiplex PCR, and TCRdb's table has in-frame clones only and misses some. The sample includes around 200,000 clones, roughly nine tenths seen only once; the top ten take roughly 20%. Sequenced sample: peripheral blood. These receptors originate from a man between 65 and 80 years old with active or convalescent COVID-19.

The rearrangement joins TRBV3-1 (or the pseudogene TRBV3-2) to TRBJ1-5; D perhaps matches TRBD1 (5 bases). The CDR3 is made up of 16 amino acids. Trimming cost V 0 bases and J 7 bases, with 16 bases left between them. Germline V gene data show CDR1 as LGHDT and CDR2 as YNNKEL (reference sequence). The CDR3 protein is CASSQDSPGRGQPQHF. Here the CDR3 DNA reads TGTGCCAGCAGCCAAGATTCCCCGGGGCGGGGGCAGCCCCAGCATTTT.

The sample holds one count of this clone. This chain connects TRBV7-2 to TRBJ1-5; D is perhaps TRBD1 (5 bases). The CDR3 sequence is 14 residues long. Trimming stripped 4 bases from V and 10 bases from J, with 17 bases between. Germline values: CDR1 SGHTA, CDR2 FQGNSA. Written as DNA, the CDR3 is TGTGCCAGCAGCTACCGGGACTCCTCAGAACCCCAGCATTTT. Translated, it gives CASSYRDSSEPQHF.

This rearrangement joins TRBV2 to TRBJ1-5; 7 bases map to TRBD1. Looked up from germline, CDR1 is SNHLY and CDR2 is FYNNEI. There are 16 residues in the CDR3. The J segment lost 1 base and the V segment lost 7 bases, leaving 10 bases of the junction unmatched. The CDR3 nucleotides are TGTGCCAGCAAAGGGGGCTTGGAATCAAGCAATCAGCCCCAGCATTTT. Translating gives CASKGGLESSNQPQHF.

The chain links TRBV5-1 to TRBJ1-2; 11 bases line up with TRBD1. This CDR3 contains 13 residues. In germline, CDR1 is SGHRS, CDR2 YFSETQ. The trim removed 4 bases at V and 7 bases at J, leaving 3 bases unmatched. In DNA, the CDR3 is TGCGCCAGCAGCCTGGGACAGGGGGTTGGCTACACCTTC. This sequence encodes CASSLGQGVGYTF.

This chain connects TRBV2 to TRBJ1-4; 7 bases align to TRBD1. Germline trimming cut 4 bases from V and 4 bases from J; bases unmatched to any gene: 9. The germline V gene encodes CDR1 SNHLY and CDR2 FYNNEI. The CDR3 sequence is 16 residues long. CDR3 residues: CASSATGTANNEKLFF. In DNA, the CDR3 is TGTGCCAGCAGTGCCACCGGGACAGCCAATAATGAAAAACTGTTTTTT.

CDR3 amino acids: CATSNLNSGAYGYTF. CDR3 bases: TGTGCCACCAGCAACCTAAACTCAGGGGCCTATGGCTACACCTTC. This chain connects TRBV15 to TRBJ1-2, with a weak D call TRBD1 (6 bases). V dropped 4 bases and J dropped 4 bases, with 16 bases sitting between them. The CDR3 is made up of 15 amino acids. Per the germline V gene, CDR1 is LNHNV and CDR2 is YYDKDF (reference sequence).

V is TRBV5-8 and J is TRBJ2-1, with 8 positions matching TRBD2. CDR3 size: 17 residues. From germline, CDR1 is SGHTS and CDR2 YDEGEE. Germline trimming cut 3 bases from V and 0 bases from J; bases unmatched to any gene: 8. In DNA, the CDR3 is TGTGCCAGCAGCTGGGTACTAGCGGCTAGCTCCTACAATGAGCAGTTCTTC. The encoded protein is CASSWVLAASSYNEQFF.

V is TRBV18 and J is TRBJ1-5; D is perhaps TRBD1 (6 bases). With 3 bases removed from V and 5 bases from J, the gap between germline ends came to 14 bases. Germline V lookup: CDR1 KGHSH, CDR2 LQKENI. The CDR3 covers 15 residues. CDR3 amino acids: CASSPTRGSDQPQHF. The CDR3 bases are TGTGCCAGCTCACCTACCAGGGGATCGGATCAGCCCCAGCATTTT.

The chain's CDR3 is CASIDRLAGDTGELFF. The CDR3 DNA sequence: TGTGCCAGTATAGATCGCCTAGCGGGGGATACCGGGGAGCTGTTTTTT. This rearrangement joins TRBV19 to TRBJ2-2, with TRBD2 matching over 10 bases. The CDR3 has 16 amino acids. CDR1 is LNHDA and CDR2 is SQIVND in the germline V gene (reference sequence). J lost 5 bases, V lost 7 bases, and 10 bases had no gene match.

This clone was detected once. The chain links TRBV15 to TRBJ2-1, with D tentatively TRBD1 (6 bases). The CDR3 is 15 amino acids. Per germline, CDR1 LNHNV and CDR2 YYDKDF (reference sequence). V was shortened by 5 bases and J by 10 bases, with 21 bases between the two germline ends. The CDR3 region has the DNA TGTGCCACCAGCCAACTCGACAGGCCCCGACCAGAGCAGTTCTTC. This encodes CATSQLDRPRPEQFF.

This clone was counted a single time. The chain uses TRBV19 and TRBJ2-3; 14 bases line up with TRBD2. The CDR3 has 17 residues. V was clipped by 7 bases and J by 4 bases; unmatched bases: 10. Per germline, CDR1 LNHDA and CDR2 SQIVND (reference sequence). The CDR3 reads CASTPRLAGGPSDTQYF. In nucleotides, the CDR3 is TGTGCCAGTACCCCTAGACTAGCGGGGGGGCCGTCAGATACGCAGTATTTT.

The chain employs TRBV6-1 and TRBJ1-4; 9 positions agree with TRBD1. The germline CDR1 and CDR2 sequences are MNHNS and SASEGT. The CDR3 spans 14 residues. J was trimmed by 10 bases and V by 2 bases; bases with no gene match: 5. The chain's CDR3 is CASSEPGQGGKLFF. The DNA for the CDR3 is TGTGCCAGCAGTGAACCGGGACAGGGTGGAAAACTGTTTTTT.

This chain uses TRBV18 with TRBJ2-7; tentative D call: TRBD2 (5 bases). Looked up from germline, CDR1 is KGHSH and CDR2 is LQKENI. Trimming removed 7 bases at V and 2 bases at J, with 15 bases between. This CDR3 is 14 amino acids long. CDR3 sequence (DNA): TGTGCCAGCTTCCCCGATCCGGAGGCCTACGAGCAGTACTTC. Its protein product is CASFPDPEAYEQYF. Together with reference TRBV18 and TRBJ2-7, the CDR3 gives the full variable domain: NAGVMQNPRHLVRRRGQEARLRCSPMKGHSHVYWYRQLPEEGLKFMVYLQKENIIDESGMPKERFSAEFPKEGPSILRIQQVVRGDSAAYFCASFPDPEAYEQYFGPGTRLTVT.

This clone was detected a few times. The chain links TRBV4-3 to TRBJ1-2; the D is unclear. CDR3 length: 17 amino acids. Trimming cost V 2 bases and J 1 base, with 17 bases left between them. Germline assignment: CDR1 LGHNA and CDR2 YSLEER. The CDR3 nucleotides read TGCGCCAGCAGCCAACTATTAGTGGGCCCCATTAACTATGGCTACACCTTC. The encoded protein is CASSQLLVGPINYGYTF.

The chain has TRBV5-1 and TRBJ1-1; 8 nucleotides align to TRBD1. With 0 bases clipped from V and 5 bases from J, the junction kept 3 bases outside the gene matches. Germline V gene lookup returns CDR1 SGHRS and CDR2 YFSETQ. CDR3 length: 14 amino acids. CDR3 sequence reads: CASSLDGQGTEAFF. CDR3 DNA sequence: TGCGCCAGCAGCTTGGACGGACAGGGTACTGAAGCTTTCTTT.

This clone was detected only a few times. CDR3 loop: CASSIVPGEFQPQHF. The CDR3 DNA is TGTGCCAGTAGTATAGTCCCAGGGGAGTTTCAGCCCCAGCATTTT. The chain has TRBV19 and TRBJ1-5; D may be TRBD1 (6 bases). This CDR3 contains 15 residues. Trimming took 1 base from V and 6 from J, leaving 13 bases between them. Germline assignment: CDR1 LNHDA and CDR2 SQIVND (reference sequence).

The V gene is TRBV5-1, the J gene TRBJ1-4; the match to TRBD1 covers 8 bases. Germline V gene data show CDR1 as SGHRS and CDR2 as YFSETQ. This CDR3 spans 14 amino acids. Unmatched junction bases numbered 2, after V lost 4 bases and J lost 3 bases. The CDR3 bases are TGCGCCAGCAGCCCGGGACAGGCTAATGAAAAACTGTTTTTT. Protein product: CASSPGQANEKLFF. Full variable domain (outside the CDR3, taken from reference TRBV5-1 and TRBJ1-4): KAGVTQTPRYLIKTRGQQVTLSCSPISGHRSVSWYQQTPGQGLQFLFEYFSETQRNKGNFPGRFSGRQFSNSRSEMNVSTLELGDSALYLCASSPGQANEKLFFGSGTQLSVL.

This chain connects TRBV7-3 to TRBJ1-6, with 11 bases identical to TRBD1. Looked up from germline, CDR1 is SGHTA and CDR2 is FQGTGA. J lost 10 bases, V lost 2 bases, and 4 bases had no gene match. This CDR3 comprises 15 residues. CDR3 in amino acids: CASSLGGQGDSPLHF. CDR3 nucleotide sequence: TGTGCCAGCAGCTTAGGGGGACAGGGGGACTCACCCCTCCACTTT.

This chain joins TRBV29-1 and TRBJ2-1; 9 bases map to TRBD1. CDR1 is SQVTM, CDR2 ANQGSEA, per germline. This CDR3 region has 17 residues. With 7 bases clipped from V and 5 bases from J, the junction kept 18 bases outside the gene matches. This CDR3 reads CSAPRGDPGQGDNEQFF. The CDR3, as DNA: TGCAGCGCTCCCCGAGGGGACCCGGGACAGGGCGACAATGAGCAGTTCTTC.

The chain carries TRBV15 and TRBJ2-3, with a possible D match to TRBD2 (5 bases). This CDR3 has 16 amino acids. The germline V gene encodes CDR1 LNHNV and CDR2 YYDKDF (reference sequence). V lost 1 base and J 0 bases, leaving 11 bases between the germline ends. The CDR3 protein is CATSRARDSSTDTQYF. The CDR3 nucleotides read TGTGCCACCAGCAGAGCCCGGGATTCTAGCACAGATACGCAGTATTTT.

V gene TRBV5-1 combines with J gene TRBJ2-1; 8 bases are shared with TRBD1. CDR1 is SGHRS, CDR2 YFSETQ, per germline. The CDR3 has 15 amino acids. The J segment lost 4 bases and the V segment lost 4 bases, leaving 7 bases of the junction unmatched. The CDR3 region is CASSPGQGPYNEQFF. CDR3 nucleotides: TGCGCCAGCAGCCCCGGACAGGGCCCATACAATGAGCAGTTCTTC.

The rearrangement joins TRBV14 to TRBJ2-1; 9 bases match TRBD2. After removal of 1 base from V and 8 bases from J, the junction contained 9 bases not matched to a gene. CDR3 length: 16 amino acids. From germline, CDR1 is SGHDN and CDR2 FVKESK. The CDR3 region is CASSQGRGGGVDEQFF. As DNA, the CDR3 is TGTGCCAGCAGCCAAGGGCGGGGGGGCGGAGTGGATGAGCAGTTCTTC.

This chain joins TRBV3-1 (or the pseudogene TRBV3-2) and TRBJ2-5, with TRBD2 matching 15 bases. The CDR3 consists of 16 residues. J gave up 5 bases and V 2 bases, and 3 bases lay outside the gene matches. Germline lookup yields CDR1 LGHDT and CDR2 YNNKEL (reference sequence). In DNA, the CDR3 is TGTGCCAGCAGCCAACCGGGACTAGCGGGGGGTGAGACCCAGTACTTC. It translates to CASSQPGLAGGETQYF.

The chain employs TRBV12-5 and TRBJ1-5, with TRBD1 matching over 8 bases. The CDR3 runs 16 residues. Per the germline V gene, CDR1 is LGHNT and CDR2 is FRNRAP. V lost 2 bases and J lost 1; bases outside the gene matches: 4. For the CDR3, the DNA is TGTGCTAGTGGTTTGATGACAGGGGCAAGCAATCAGCCCCAGCATTTT. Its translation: CASGLMTGASNQPQHF.

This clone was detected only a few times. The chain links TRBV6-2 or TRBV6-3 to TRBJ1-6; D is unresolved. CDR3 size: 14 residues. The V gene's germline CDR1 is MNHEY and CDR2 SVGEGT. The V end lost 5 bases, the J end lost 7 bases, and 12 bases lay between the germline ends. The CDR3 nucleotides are TGTGCCAGCAGTGGACCTAGAGGGAATTCACCCCTCCACTTT. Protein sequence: CASSGPRGNSPLHF.